This T cell receptor (beta chain) was obtained from a study of identical twins. The study's findings and limits: Beta out-of-frame sequences showed weaker excess twin sharing. Conclusions leaned on cross-sectional statistical analysis and did not track the same donors over time.

With respect to this clonotype: Its antigen is still unknown.

With template switching, a universal primer site was added, and the cDNA carried unique molecular identifiers. TCRdb analysed the 5' RACE reads with MiXCR anew, one entry per CDR3 protein. The sample records 250,000 to 350,000 distinct CDR3 sequences, about 8% being singletons. The CDR3 spans 15 residues. V was shortened by 1 base and J by 1 base, with 8 bases between the two germline ends. Germline-derived CDR1 and CDR2 are SGHDN and FVKESK. This sample was shared with a second study, whose subject was yellow fever vaccine responses in identical twins.

The chain couples TRBV14 to TRBJ2-1; D not certain. This clonotype originated in a woman between 18 and 29 years old in good health. The source material was memory (CD45RO+) T cells sorted from blood. CDR3 region: CASSQGLVSYNEQFF. CDR3 nucleotide sequence: TGTGCCAGCAGCCAAGGGTTAGTTTCCTACAATGAGCAGTTCTTC.